The TCR beta chain under discussion was sequenced for a study of preoperative IRX-2 immunotherapy in early breast cancer. Generated by immunoSEQ multiplex PCR, the TCRdb table keeps only in-frame clones and is missing some. The sample includes 34,000 or so clones, 80% to 85% seen only once; the top ten take 2.5%. Treatment indicated: preoperative locoregional IRX-2 cytokine immunotherapy. This phase Ib study tested locoregional IRX-2 cytokine immunotherapy given before surgery. Germline V lookup: CDR1 KGHSH, CDR2 LQKENI. There are 13 residues in the CDR3. The V end was cut by 1 base, the J end by 5 bases, with 7 bases between.

V is TRBV18 and J is TRBJ2-3; D is undetermined. Sample: lymph node tissue, taken from a patient treated with IRX-2 immunotherapy. This clonotype was sampled from a human donor with breast cancer. The CDR3: CASSPRSRDTQYF. The CDR3 nucleotides read TGTGCCAGCTCACCACGGTCGAGAGATACGCAGTATTTT. Supplemented by reference TRBV18 and TRBJ2-3, the full variable domain reads NAGVMQNPRHLVRRRGQEARLRCSPMKGHSHVYWYRQLPEEGLKFMVYLQKENIIDESGMPKERFSAEFPKEGPSILRIQQVVRGDSAAYFCASSPRSRDTQYFGPGTRLTVL.